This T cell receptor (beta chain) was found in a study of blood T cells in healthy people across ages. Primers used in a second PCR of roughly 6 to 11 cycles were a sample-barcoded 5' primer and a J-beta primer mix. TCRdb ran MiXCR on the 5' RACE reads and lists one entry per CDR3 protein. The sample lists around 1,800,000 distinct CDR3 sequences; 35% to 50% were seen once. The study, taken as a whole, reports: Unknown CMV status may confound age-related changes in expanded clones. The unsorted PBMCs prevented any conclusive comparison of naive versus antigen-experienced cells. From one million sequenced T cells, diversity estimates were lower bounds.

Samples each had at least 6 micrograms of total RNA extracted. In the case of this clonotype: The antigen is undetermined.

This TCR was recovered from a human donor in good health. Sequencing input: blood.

This CDR3 reads CASRVARVEYF. The CDR3 nucleotides read TGTGCCAGCAGAGTTGCTAGAGTGGAGTACTTC. The V and J genes are TRBV28 and TRBJ2-7; D is unresolved. With 6 bases removed from V and 11 bases from J, the gap between germline ends came to 14 bases. The CDR3 spans 11 residues. Germline CDR1 reads MDHEN; CDR2 reads SYDVKM.